The T cell receptor beta chain described here comes from a study of glioma-infiltrating T cells after dendritic cell vaccination. Study-wide background: Treatment, given 2003 to 2012, was autologous tumor lysate-pulsed dendritic cell vaccination.

Regarding time point: after dendritic cell vaccination, including at tumor progression/relapse. V lost 3 bases and J 5 bases, leaving 12 bases between the germline ends. Germline CDR1 reads SGHAT; CDR2 reads FQNNGV. The length of the CDR3 is 14 residues. The primer mix had 60 V beta and 13 J beta primers. Some clones are missing from TCRdb's copy, which holds only in-frame ones; the method was immunoSEQ multiplex PCR. The sample includes under 30,000 clones, approximately 89% of them seen just once. The chain has TRBV11-2 and TRBJ2-3; D gene ambiguous. This sequence was found in a human donor with glioblastoma. The sequencing here drew on blood, taken after dendritic cell vaccination. In nucleotides, the CDR3 is TGTGCCAGCAGCTTGGGCGCCCCACAAGATACGCAGTATTTT. It encodes CASSLGAPQDTQYF.